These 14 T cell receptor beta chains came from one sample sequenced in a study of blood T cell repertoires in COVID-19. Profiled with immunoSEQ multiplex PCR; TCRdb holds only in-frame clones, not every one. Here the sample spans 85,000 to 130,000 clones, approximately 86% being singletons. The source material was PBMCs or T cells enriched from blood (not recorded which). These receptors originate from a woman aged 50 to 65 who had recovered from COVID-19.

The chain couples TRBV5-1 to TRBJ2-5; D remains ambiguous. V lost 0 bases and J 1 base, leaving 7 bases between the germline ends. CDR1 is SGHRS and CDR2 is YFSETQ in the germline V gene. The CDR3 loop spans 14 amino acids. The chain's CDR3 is CASSLGTAQETQYF. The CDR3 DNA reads TGCGCCAGCAGCTTGGGAACAGCCCAAGAGACCCAGTACTTC. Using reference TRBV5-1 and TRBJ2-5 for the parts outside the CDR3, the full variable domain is KAGVTQTPRYLIKTRGQQVTLSCSPISGHRSVSWYQQTPGQGLQFLFEYFSETQRNKGNFPGRFSGRQFSNSRSEMNVSTLELGDSALYLCASSLGTAQETQYFGPGTRLLVL.

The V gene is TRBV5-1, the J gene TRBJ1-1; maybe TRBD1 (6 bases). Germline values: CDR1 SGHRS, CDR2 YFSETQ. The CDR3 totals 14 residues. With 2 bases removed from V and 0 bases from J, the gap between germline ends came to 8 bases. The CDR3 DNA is TGCGCCAGCAGCTTTGAGGGGGTGAACACTGAAGCTTTCTTT. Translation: CASSFEGVNTEAFF.

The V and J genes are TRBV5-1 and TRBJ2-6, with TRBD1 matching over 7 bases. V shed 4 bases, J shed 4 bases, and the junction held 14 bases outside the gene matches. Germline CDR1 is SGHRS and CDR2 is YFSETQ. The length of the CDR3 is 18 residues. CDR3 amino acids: CASSPTTGIHSGANVLTF. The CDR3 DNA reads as TGCGCCAGCAGCCCGACGACAGGGATCCACTCGGGGGCCAACGTCCTGACTTTC. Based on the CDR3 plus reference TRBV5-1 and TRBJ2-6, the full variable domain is KAGVTQTPRYLIKTRGQQVTLSCSPISGHRSVSWYQQTPGQGLQFLFEYFSETQRNKGNFPGRFSGRQFSNSRSEMNVSTLELGDSALYLCASSPTTGIHSGANVLTFGAGSRLTVL.

CDR3 amino acids: CASSASRGGTGELFF. Here the CDR3 DNA reads TGTGCCAGCTCCGCTTCGCGCGGGGGGACCGGGGAGCTGTTTTTT. The rearrangement uses TRBV25-1 and TRBJ2-2, with 8 bases aligning to TRBD2. V gave up 8 bases and J gave up 5 bases; unmatched junction bases: 10. The CDR3 spans 15 residues. Germline assignment: CDR1 MGHDK and CDR2 SYGVNS. Based on the CDR3 plus reference TRBV25-1 and TRBJ2-2, the full variable domain is EADIYQTPRYLVIGTGKKITLECSQTMGHDKMYWYQQDPGMELHLIHYSYGVNSTEKGDLSSESTVSRIRTEHFPLTLESARPSHTSQYLCASSASRGGTGELFFGEGSRLTVL.

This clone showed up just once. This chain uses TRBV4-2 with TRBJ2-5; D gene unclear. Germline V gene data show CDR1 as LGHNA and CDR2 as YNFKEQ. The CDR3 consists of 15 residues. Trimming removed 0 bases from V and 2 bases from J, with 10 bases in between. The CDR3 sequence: CASSQDLESQETQYF. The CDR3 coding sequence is TGTGCCAGCAGCCAAGATTTAGAATCTCAAGAGACCCAGTACTTC.

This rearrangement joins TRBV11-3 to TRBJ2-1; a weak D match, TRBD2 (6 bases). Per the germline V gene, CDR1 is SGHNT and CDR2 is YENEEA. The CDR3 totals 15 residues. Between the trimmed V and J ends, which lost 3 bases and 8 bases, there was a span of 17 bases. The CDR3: CASSFGGKQLDEQFF. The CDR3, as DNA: TGTGCCAGCAGCTTCGGCGGGAAGCAATTAGATGAGCAGTTCTTC.

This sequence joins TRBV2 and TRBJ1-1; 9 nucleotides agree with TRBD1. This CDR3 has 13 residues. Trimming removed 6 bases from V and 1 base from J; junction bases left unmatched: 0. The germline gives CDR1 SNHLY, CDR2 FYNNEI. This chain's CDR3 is CASRGQGNTEAFF. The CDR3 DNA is TGTGCCAGCAGGGGACAGGGGAACACTGAAGCTTTCTTT.

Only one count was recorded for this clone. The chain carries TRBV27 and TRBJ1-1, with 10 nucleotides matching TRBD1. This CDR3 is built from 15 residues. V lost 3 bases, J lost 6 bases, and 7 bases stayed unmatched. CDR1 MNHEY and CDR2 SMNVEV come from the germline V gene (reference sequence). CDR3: CASSLGQGRGAEAFF. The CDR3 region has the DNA TGTGCCAGCAGTTTGGGACAGGGGAGAGGAGCTGAAGCTTTCTTT.

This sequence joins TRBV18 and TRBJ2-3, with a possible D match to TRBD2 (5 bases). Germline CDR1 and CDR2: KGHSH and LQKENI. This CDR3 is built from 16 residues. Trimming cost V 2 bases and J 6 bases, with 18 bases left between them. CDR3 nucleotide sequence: TGTGCCAGCTCACCATCGAGGGTCGGTGGTTCGGATACGCAGTATTTT. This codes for CASSPSRVGGSDTQYF.

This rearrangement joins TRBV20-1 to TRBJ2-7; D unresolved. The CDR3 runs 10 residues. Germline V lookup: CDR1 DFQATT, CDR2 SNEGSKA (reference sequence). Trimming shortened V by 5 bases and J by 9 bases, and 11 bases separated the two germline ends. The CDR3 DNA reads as TGCAGTGCTTTAAGTGAGGTGCAGTACTTC. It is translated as CSALSEVQYF.

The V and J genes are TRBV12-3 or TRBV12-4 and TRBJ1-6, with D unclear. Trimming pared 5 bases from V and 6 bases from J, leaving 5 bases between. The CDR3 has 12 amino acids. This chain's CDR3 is CASSPSNSPLHF. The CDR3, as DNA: TGTGCCAGCAGTCCGTCTAATTCACCCCTCCACTTT.

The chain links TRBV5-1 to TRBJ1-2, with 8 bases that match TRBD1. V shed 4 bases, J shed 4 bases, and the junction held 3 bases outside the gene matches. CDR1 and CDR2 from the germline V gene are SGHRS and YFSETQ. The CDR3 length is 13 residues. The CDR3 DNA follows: TGCGCCAGCAGCCCGGACAGGGTCTATGGCTACACCTTC. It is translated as CASSPDRVYGYTF.

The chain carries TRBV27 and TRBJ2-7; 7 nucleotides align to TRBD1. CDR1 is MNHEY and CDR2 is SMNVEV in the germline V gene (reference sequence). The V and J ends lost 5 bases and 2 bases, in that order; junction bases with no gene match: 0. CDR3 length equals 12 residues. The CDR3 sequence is CASSQGAYEQYF. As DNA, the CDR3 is TGTGCCAGCAGTCAGGGGGCCTACGAGCAGTACTTC.

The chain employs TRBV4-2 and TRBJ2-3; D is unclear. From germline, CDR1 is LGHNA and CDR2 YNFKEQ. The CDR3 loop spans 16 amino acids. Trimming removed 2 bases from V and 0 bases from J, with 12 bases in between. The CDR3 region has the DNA TGTGCCAGCAGCCAACACCGTCTCGAGAGCACAGATACGCAGTATTTT. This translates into CASSQHRLESTDTQYF.